The 30 T cell receptor beta chains reported below all come from one sample, sequenced in a study of blood T cell repertoires in COVID-19. Produced via immunoSEQ multiplex PCR; TCRdb's table is partial and in-frame only. The repertoire consists of about 280,000 clones, with around 90% occurring once and the leading ten covering roughly 1.5%. Sequenced: PBMCs or T cells enriched from blood (not recorded which). The receptors originated from a woman aged 18-29 years with acute COVID-19.

The chain joins TRBV28 to TRBJ1-2, with TRBD1 identical over 8 bases. Germline V CDR1 and CDR2: MDHEN, SYDVKM. V lost 5 bases and J lost 2; bases outside the gene matches: 1. CDR3 length equals 13 residues. The CDR3 nucleotides are TGTGCCAGCAGTCAGGGGGCCAACTATGGCTACACCTTC. Encoded protein: CASSQGANYGYTF.

V and J are TRBV6-5 and TRBJ1-2, with 8 bases identical to TRBD1. The CDR3 length is 12 residues. After removal of 6 bases from V and 8 bases from J, the junction contained 5 bases not matched to a gene. Germline V gene sequence: CDR1 MNHEY, CDR2 SVGAGI. The DNA for the CDR3 is TGTGCCAGCAGCAGATCAGGGGGCGGCTACACCTTC. Translating it yields CASSRSGGGYTF.

The sample holds a few counts of this clone. This chain joins TRBV2 and TRBJ1-3; D remains ambiguous. Germline lookup yields CDR1 SNHLY and CDR2 FYNNEI. Between the trimmed V and J ends, which lost 4 bases and 7 bases, there was a span of 8 bases. The CDR3 runs to 12 residues. CDR3 sequence reads: CASSVPGNTIYF. CDR3 in DNA: TGTGCCAGCAGTGTTCCGGGGAACACCATATATTTT.

The chain links TRBV5-1 to TRBJ1-1, with 9 bases aligning to TRBD1. This CDR3 spans 15 amino acids. Germline lookup yields CDR1 SGHRS and CDR2 YFSETQ. J was trimmed by 2 bases and V by 2 bases; bases with no gene match: 4. CDR3 loop: CASSLGQGFNTEAFF. As DNA, the CDR3 is TGCGCCAGCAGCTTAGGACAGGGGTTCAACACTGAAGCTTTCTTT. The full variable domain, with the rest looked up from reference TRBV5-1 and TRBJ1-1, is KAGVTQTPRYLIKTRGQQVTLSCSPISGHRSVSWYQQTPGQGLQFLFEYFSETQRNKGNFPGRFSGRQFSNSRSEMNVSTLELGDSALYLCASSLGQGFNTEAFFGQGTRLTVV.

With respect to this clone: Distinct nucleotide sequences in the sample also encode this CDR3. This chain joins TRBV18 and TRBJ1-1, with 8 bases matching TRBD1. This CDR3 contains 14 residues. J gave up 2 bases and V 3 bases, and 2 bases lay outside the gene matches. CDR1 and CDR2 from the germline V gene are KGHSH and LQKENI. The CDR3 region is CASSPDRVNTEAFF. Here the CDR3 DNA reads TGTGCCAGCTCACCGGACAGGGTAAACACTGAAGCTTTCTTT.

V usage is TRBV28 and J usage is TRBJ1-2; D possibly corresponds to TRBD1 (5 bases). From germline, CDR1 is MDHEN and CDR2 SYDVKM. The CDR3 is 15 amino acids. Trimming removed 4 bases from V and 4 bases from J, with 16 bases in between. In DNA form, the CDR3 reads TGTGCCAGCAGTTCCCCCGGTGGAGGGGTCTATGGCTACACCTTC. It translates to CASSSPGGGVYGYTF.

The chain combines TRBV5-4 with TRBJ2-7; 10 bases are a match to TRBD1. V gave up 3 bases and J gave up 4 bases; unmatched junction bases: 4. Per the germline V gene, CDR1 is SGHNT and CDR2 is YYREEE (reference sequence). CDR3 size: 14 residues. The CDR3: CASSYGTGVYEQYF. DNA for the CDR3: TGTGCCAGCAGCTACGGGACAGGGGTATACGAGCAGTACTTC.

The rearrangement joins TRBV5-6 to TRBJ2-7; D uncertain. V shed 4 bases and J shed 0 bases, with 11 bases lying between them. Germline V gene lookup returns CDR1 SGHDT and CDR2 YYEEEE. CDR3 size: 14 residues. CDR3 bases: TGTGCCAGCAGCCGACGGCGGAGCTCCTACGAGCAGTACTTC. Its protein product is CASSRRRSSYEQYF.

In this sample, this clone turned up once. The chain couples TRBV5-6 to TRBJ2-1, with 9 bases identical to TRBD2. Germline CDR1 SGHDT, CDR2 YYEEEE. CDR3 size: 16 residues. The V gene end was trimmed by 6 bases and the J gene end by 3 bases; junction bases not matched to a gene: 10. CDR3 sequence reads: CASTTLSGRIYNEQFF. CDR3 DNA: TGTGCCAGCACAACTCTTAGCGGGAGAATCTACAATGAGCAGTTCTTC.

This chain's CDR3 is CASSWDSPSYEQYF. The CDR3 bases are TGCGCCAGCAGCTGGGACAGTCCCTCCTACGAGCAGTACTTC. This chain joins TRBV5-1 and TRBJ2-7; 7 bases align to TRBD1. The CDR3 length is 14 residues. Germline CDR1 is SGHRS and CDR2 is YFSETQ. V trimming: 3 bases; J trimming: 0 bases; junction bases outside the gene matches: 3.

The chain has TRBV19 and TRBJ2-1; D is perhaps TRBD2 (6 bases). From germline, CDR1 is LNHDA and CDR2 SQIVND (reference sequence). The V end was cut by 6 bases, the J end by 0 bases, with 15 bases between. This CDR3 is 16 amino acids long. This CDR3 reads CASSFKRESSYNEQFF. Here the CDR3 DNA reads TGTGCCAGTAGCTTTAAACGGGAGAGCTCCTACAATGAGCAGTTCTTC.

The V gene is TRBV29-1, the J gene TRBJ1-4, with TRBD1 matching over 7 bases. Germline loops: CDR1 SQVTM, CDR2 ANQGSEA. Trimming cost V 5 bases and J 6 bases; bases outside gene matches: 9. CDR3 length: 14 residues. The DNA for the CDR3 is TGCAGCGTTTACCTCGTTGACAGGGATGAAAAACTGTTTTTT. Translation: CSVYLVDRDEKLFF.

The chain has TRBV6-5 and TRBJ1-2; TRBD1 might be the D (5 bases). The CDR3 has 13 amino acids. V lost 8 bases, J lost 5 bases, and 15 bases lay in between. Germline loops: CDR1 MNHEY, CDR2 SVGAGI. The CDR3 DNA reads as TGTGCCAGCTTCTCGCCGGGGGTATATGGCTACACCTTC. It yields the protein CASFSPGVYGYTF.

The J gene is TRBJ1-2, the V gene TRBV4-1, with TRBD1 matching 9 bases. The CDR3 length is 13 residues. Trimming removed 6 bases from V and 6 bases from J; junction bases left unmatched: 5. Germline V lookup: CDR1 MGHRA, CDR2 YSYEKL. The CDR3 protein is CASSNTGGDGYTF. CDR3 DNA sequence: TGCGCCAGCAGTAACACAGGGGGCGATGGCTACACCTTC.

The rearrangement uses TRBV7-9 and TRBJ2-7, with TRBD2 identical over 10 bases. Germline lookup yields CDR1 SEHNR and CDR2 FQNEAQ (reference sequence). The CDR3 covers 15 residues. The V and J ends lost 5 bases and 3 bases, in that order; junction bases with no gene match: 7. CDR3 coding DNA: TGTGCCAGCAGCCGGACTAGCGGCAAAAACTACGAGCAGTACTTC. Amino acid sequence: CASSRTSGKNYEQYF.

This chain connects TRBV3-1 (or the pseudogene TRBV3-2) to TRBJ1-2, with 8 bases that match TRBD1. There are 14 residues in the CDR3. V lost 4 bases and J lost 5; bases outside the gene matches: 6. From germline, CDR1 is LGHDT and CDR2 YNNKEL (reference sequence). The CDR3 loop reads CASSRRQGWYGYTF. The CDR3 DNA sequence: TGTGCCAGCAGCCGTCGACAGGGGTGGTATGGCTACACCTTC.

The rearrangement links TRBV5-6 to TRBJ2-1, with 10 bases fitting TRBD2. Germline CDR1 and CDR2: SGHDT and YYEEEE. CDR3 length: 16 residues. V lost 0 bases and J lost 2; bases outside the gene matches: 2. The CDR3 loop is CASSLDSGRTYNEQFF. The DNA of the CDR3 is TGTGCCAGCAGCTTGGATAGCGGGAGGACCTACAATGAGCAGTTCTTC. Combining the CDR3 with reference TRBV5-6 and TRBJ2-1 gives the whole variable domain DAGVTQSPTHLIKTRGQQVTLRCSPKSGHDTVSWYQQALGQGPQFIFQYYEEEERQRGNFPDRFSGHQFPNYSSELNVNALLLGDSALYLCASSLDSGRTYNEQFFGPGTRLTVL.

This chain connects TRBV4-1 to TRBJ2-1, with TRBD1 matching 7 bases. CDR3 length: 14 amino acids. The germline V gene has CDR1 MGHRA and CDR2 YSYEKL. J was trimmed by 2 bases and V by 6 bases; bases with no gene match: 4. Written as DNA, the CDR3 is TGCGCCAGCAGGACAGGGAGAACCTACAATGAGCAGTTCTTC. It is translated as CASRTGRTYNEQFF.

The rearrangement uses TRBV10-2 and TRBJ1-2, with no clear D. This CDR3 has 14 amino acids. Trimming left V 7 bases short and J 0 bases short, with 12 bases between. Germline V gives CDR1 WSHSY, CDR2 SAAADI. CDR3 protein: CASTPLGSNYGYTF. CDR3 nucleotides: TGCGCCAGCACCCCACTCGGGTCTAACTATGGCTACACCTTC.

The rearrangement joins TRBV7-9 to TRBJ1-1; 9 bases map to TRBD1. This CDR3 has 13 amino acids. Germline loops: CDR1 SEHNR, CDR2 FQNEAQ (reference sequence). The ends lost 6 bases at V and 5 bases at J; junction bases unmatched: 4. This CDR3 reads CASSPGQGTEAFF. The DNA of the CDR3 is TGTGCCAGCAGTCCCGGACAGGGGACTGAAGCTTTCTTT. Looking up the rest from reference TRBV7-9 and TRBJ1-1 gives the full variable domain: DTGVSQNPRHKITKRGQNVTFRCDPISEHNRLYWYRQTLGQGPEFLTYFQNEAQLEKSRLLSDRFSAERPKGSFSTLEIQRTEQGDSAMYLCASSPGQGTEAFFGQGTRLTVV.

The gene calls are TRBV19 and TRBJ1-1; 8 bases are shared with TRBD1. Germline lookup yields CDR1 LNHDA and CDR2 SQIVND (reference sequence). CDR3 size: 16 residues. With 6 bases clipped from V and 3 bases from J, the junction kept 12 bases outside the gene matches. In DNA form, the CDR3 reads TGTGCCAGTAGGCTCCCCGTTTCAGGGGGCCACACTGAAGCTTTCTTT. It codes for CASRLPVSGGHTEAFF.

This rearrangement joins TRBV4-3 to TRBJ2-3; 7 bases line up with TRBD1. Looked up from germline, CDR1 is LGHNA and CDR2 is YSLEER. J lost 0 bases, V lost 4 bases, and 16 bases had no gene match. The CDR3 totals 19 residues. In DNA form, the CDR3 reads TGCGCCAGCAGCCCAAGGACAGGTTTGGGACCCGAGAGCACAGATACGCAGTATTTT. Encoded protein: CASSPRTGLGPESTDTQYF.

This clone has more than one count but fewer than ten. V is TRBV5-8 and J is TRBJ1-4; tentative D call: TRBD1 (6 bases). The CDR3 is 15 residues long. Trimming shortened V by 4 bases and J by 4 bases, and 14 bases separated the two germline ends. Per the germline V gene, CDR1 is SGHTS and CDR2 is YDEGEE. For the CDR3, the DNA is TGTGCCAGCAGCGATGGACAGTCCATTAATGAAAAACTGTTTTTT. This gives the protein CASSDGQSINEKLFF.

This clone was seen once. The genes are TRBV5-1 and TRBJ2-3, with a weak D call TRBD2 (6 bases). V was clipped by 6 bases and J by 0 bases, with 14 bases between them. Per the germline V gene, CDR1 is SGHRS and CDR2 is YFSETQ. CDR3 size: 15 residues. This chain's CDR3 is CASTDLALSTDTQYF. Here the CDR3 DNA reads TGCGCCAGCACCGATCTAGCGCTAAGCACAGATACGCAGTATTTT.

This clone came up once. This chain joins TRBV6-5 and TRBJ2-7, with TRBD2 as a possible D gene (5 bases). Germline V CDR1 and CDR2: MNHEY, SVGAGI. The V end lost 7 bases, the J end lost 0 bases, and 7 bases lay between the germline ends. CDR3 length: 12 residues. The CDR3 region has the DNA TGTGCCAGCAAGGACTTCTCCTACGAGCAGTACTTC. This gives the protein CASKDFSYEQYF.

V gene TRBV12-3 or TRBV12-4 combines with J gene TRBJ2-5, with 8 bases identical to TRBD1. The CDR3 is 13 residues long. The V segment lost 8 bases and the J segment 4 bases; nucleotides outside the gene matches: 6. In DNA form, the CDR3 reads TGTGCCAGCGGACGCAGGGGGCCAGAGACCCAGTACTTC. Residues: CASGRRGPETQYF.

The chain couples TRBV6-5 to TRBJ1-6, with 9 bases that match TRBD1. This CDR3 has 14 residues. In germline, CDR1 is MNHEY, CDR2 SVGAGI. Trimming at V came to 5 bases and at J to 8 bases, leaving 4 bases not matched to a gene. The CDR3 spells CASSIRDRDSPLHF. The CDR3 DNA reads TGTGCCAGCAGTATCCGGGACAGGGATTCACCCCTCCACTTT.

The gene calls are TRBV7-2 and TRBJ2-7; D gene uncertain. V shed 2 bases and J shed 2 bases, with 10 bases lying between them. The CDR3 covers 14 residues. The germline V gene has CDR1 SGHTA and CDR2 FQGNSA. The CDR3, as DNA: TGTGCCAGCAGCTTAACCCTTGAGGCCTACGAGCAGTACTTC. Translating gives CASSLTLEAYEQYF.

V is TRBV4-3 and J is TRBJ1-1; D call uncertain. CDR3 size: 14 residues. The germline V and J ends were trimmed by 4 bases and 0 bases, with 9 bases remaining between them. Germline V CDR1 and CDR2: LGHNA, YSLEER. The CDR3 loop is CASSPGSMNTEAFF. For the CDR3, the DNA is TGCGCCAGCAGCCCGGGGAGCATGAACACTGAAGCTTTCTTT.

This chain joins TRBV11-3 and TRBJ1-2; no clear D. V lost 3 bases to trimming and J lost 6 bases, with 8 bases between them. Germline assignment: CDR1 SGHNT and CDR2 YENEEA. The CDR3 has 12 amino acids. The CDR3 loop is CASSFSGDGYTF. The CDR3 region has the DNA TGTGCCAGCAGCTTCTCAGGTGATGGCTACACCTTC.